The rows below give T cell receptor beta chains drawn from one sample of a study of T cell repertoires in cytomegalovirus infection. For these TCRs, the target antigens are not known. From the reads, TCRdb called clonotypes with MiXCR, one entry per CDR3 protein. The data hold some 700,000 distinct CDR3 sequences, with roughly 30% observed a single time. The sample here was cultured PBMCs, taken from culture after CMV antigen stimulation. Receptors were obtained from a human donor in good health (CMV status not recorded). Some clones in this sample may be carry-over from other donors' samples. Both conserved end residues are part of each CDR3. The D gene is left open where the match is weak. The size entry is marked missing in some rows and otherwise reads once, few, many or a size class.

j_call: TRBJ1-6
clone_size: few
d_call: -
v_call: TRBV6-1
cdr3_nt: TGTGCCAGCAGTCACGGACAGAGCTATAATTCACCCCTCCACTTT
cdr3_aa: CASSHGQSYNSPLHF

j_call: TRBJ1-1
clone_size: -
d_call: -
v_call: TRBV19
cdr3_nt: TGTGCCAGTAGTATTGCGGGTATCAGCACTGAAGCTTTCTTT
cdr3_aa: CASSIAGISTEAFF

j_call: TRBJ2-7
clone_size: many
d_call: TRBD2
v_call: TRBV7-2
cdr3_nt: TGTGCCAGCAGCTTAGTCGGGGTGGCTAGCGGGAGTAGTTCCTACGAGCAGTACTTC
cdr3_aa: CASSLVGVASGSSSYEQYF

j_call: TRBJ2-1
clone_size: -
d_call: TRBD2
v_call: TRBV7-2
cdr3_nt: TGTGCCAGCAGCTTCCTGGGACTAGCGGGAGCGGGGGAGCAGTTCTTC
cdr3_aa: CASSFLGLAGAGEQFF

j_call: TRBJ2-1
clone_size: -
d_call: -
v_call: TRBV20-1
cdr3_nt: TGCAGTGCCCCGGACTGGGCCCCCGGCTATGAGCAGTTCTTC
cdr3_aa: CSAPDWAPGYEQFF

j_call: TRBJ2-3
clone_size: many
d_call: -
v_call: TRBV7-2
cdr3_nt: TGTGCCAGCAGCTTAGTGGCGGGGCGCTACACAGATACGCAGTATTTT
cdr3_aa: CASSLVAGRYTDTQYF

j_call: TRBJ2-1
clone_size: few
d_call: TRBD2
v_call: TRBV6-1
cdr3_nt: TGTGCCAGCCGCTCGGGTAGGCTAGCGGGTACCCATGAGCAGTTCTTC
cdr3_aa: CASRSGRLAGTHEQFF

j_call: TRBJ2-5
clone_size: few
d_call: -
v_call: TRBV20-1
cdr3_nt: TGCAGTGCCGCGTGGGGAGGCAAGACCCAGTACTTC
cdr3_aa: CSAAWGGKTQYF

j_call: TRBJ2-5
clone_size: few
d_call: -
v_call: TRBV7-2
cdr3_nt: TGTGCCAGCAGCACCTGGACTGGGGGGGAGACCCAGTACTTC
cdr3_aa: CASSTWTGGETQYF

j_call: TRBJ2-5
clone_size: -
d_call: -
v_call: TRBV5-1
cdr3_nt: TGCGCCAGCAGCTTGGAACCAGCAGAAGAGACCCAGTACTTC
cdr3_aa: CASSLEPAEETQYF

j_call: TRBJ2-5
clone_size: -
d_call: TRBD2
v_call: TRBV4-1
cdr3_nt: TGCGCCAGCAGCCAAGATCTAGCGGGGGTCCAAGAGACCCAGTACTTC
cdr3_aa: CASSQDLAGVQETQYF

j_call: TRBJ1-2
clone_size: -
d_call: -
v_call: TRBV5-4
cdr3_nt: TGTGCCAGCAGACCCAGACGGGGGGGGGACTATGGCTACACCTTC
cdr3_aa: CASRPRRGGDYGYTF

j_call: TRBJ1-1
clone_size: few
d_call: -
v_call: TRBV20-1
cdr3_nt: TGCAGTGCTCGGGACACAGCTGAAGCTTTCTTT
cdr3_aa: CSARDTAEAFF

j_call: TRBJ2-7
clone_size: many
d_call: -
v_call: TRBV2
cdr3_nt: TGTGCCAGCAGCCACGGACAGCCGGACTACGAGCAGTACTTC
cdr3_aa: CASSHGQPDYEQYF

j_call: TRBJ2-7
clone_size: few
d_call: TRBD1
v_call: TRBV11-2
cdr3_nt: TGTGCCAGCAGCTTAGATTGGGGACAGGGTGAGCAGTACTTC
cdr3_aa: CASSLDWGQGEQYF

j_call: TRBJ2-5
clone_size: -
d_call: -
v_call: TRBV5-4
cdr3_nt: TGTGCCAGCAGCTCAACCACGGGACCCAGTAAGACCCAGTACTTC
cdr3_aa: CASSSTTGPSKTQYF

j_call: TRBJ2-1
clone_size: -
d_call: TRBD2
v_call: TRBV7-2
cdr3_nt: TGTGCCAGCAGCCCCCCTAACTCCCTAGCGGGGCGGGGAGAGCAGTTCTTC
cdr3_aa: CASSPPNSLAGRGEQFF

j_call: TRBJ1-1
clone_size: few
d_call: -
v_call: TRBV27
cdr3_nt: TGTGCCAGCAGTCTACAGGGTGAGGGCACTGAAGCTTTCTTT
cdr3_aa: CASSLQGEGTEAFF

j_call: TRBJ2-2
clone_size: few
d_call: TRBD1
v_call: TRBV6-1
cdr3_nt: TGTGCCAGCAGTCCCCTATATACCGGGACAGGGGTCCACACCGGGGAGCTGTTTTTT
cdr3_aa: CASSPLYTGTGVHTGELFF

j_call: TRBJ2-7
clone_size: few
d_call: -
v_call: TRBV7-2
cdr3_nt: TGTGCCAGCAGCCCCTCAGAGGTCGAGCAGTACTTC
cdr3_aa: CASSPSEVEQYF

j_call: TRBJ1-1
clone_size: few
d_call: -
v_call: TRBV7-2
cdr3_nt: TGTGCCAGCAGCTTAGATAGGCGGTTCACTGAAGCTTTCTTT
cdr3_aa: CASSLDRRFTEAFF

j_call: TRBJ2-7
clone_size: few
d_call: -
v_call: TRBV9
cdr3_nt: TGTGCCAGCAGCCCACGAGCCTTGACAGGCAGTGGCGAGCAGTACTTC
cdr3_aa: CASSPRALTGSGEQYF

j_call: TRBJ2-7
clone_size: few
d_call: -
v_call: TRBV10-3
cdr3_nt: TGTGCCATCAGTGAGTCTTGGGGCAGCTCCTACGAGCAGTACTTC
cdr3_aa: CAISESWGSSYEQYF

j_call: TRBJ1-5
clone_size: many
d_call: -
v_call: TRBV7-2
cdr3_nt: TGTGCCAGCAGCTTAAAGGGCCCCAATCAGCCCCAGCATTTT
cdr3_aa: CASSLKGPNQPQHF

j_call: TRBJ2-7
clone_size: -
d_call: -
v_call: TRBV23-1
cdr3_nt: TGCGCCAGCAGTCCGGGGATGAGTTACGAGCAGTACTTC
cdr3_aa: CASSPGMSYEQYF

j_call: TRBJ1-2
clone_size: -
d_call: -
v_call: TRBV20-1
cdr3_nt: TGCAGTGCTAGATGGGGGGGCGGCTACACCTTC
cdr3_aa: CSARWGGGYTF

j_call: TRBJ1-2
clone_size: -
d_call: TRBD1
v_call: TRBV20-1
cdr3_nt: TGCAGTGCTCTCGCCCGAGGGACAGAGATTGCCTATGGCTACACCTTC
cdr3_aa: CSALARGTEIAYGYTF

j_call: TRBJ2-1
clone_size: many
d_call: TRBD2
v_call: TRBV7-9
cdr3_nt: TGTGCCAGCAGCTTAGCACTAGCGGGAACCTACAATGAGCAGTTCTTC
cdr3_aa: CASSLALAGTYNEQFF

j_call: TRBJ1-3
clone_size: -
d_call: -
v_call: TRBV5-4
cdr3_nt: TGTGCCAGCAGCTTGGGTCCGGGGACCACCTCTGGAAACACCATATATTTT
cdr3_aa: CASSLGPGTTSGNTIYF

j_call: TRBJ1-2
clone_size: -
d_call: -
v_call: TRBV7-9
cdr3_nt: TGTGCCAGCGGATGGGAGGATAGCTACACCTTC
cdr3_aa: CASGWEDSYTF

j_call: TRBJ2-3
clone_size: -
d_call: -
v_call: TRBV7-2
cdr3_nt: TGTGCCGCCAGCGATAGTTCGACCTACACAGATACGCAGTATTTT
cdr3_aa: CAASDSSTYTDTQYF

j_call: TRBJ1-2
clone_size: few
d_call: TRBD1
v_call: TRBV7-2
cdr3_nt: TGTGCCAGCAGCGGAGGCGTCGGACAGGGTGGAGGCTACACCTTC
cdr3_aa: CASSGGVGQGGGYTF

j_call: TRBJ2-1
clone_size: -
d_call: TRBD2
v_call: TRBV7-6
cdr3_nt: TGTGCCAGCAGCTTAGCTAGCGGGAGGGCCTTAAGTCCCAATGAGCAGTTCTTC
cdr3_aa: CASSLASGRALSPNEQFF

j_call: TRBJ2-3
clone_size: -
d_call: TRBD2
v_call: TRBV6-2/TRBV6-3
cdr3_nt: TGTGCCAGCAGCCCCCGGCGGGGGGGCCGAGATACGCAGTATTTT
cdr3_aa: CASSPRRGGRDTQYF

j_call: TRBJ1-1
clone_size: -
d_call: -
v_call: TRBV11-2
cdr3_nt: TGTGCCAGCAGCCCCCGTGGGGGAGTGAACACTGAAGCTTTCTTT
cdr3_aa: CASSPRGGVNTEAFF

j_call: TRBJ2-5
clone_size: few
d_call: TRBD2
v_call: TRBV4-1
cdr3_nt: TGCGCCAGCAGTCGCCTCGGGGGGGCCGGCCAAGAGACCCAGTACTTC
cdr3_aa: CASSRLGGAGQETQYF

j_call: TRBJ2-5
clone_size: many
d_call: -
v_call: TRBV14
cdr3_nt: TGTGCCAGCAGCCGCCTTGTCCAAGAGACCCAGTACTTC
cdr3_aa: CASSRLVQETQYF

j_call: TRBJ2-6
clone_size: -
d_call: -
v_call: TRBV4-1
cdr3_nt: TGCGCCAGCAGCCAAGATCGGAGCTCTGGGGCCAACGTCCTGACTTTC
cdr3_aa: CASSQDRSSGANVLTF

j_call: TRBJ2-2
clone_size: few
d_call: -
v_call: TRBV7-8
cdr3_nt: TGTGCCAGCAGTCCTAGTGGGGGCCCCCTGGCCGGGGAGCTGTTTTTT
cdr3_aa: CASSPSGGPLAGELFF

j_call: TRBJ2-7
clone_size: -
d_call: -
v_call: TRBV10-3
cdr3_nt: TGTGCCATCATGGGGGATTCGTACGAGCAGTACTTC
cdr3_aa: CAIMGDSYEQYF

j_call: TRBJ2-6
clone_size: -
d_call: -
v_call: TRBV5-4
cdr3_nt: TGTGCCAGCGGGGCGGGATCTGGGGCCAACGTCCTGACTTTC
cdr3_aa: CASGAGSGANVLTF

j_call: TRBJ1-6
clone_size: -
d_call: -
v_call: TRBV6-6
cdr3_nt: TGTGCCAGCAGTCGTCGCGTGAGGGGTGCCTATAATTCACCCCTCCACTTT
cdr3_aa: CASSRRVRGAYNSPLHF

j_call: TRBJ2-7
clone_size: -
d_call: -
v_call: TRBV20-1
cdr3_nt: TGCAGTGCTAGTAGTGGAGACGAGCAGTACTTC
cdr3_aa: CSASSGDEQYF

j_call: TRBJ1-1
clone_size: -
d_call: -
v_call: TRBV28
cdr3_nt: TGTGCCAGCACCAAGTGGGGCGGCGGCACTGAAGCTTTCTTT
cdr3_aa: CASTKWGGGTEAFF

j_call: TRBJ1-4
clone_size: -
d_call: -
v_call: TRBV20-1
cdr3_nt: TGCAGTGCTCAGTGGATTGCGGAAAAACTGTTTTTT
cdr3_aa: CSAQWIAEKLFF

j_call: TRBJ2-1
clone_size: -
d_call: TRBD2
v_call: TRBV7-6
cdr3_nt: TGTGCCAGCAGCGTAGATAGCGGGAGGGCCTACAATGAGCAGTTCTTC
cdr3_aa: CASSVDSGRAYNEQFF

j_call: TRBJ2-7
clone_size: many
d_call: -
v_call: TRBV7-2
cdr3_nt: TGTGCCAGCAGCTTAGGCGGATACTACGAGCAGTACTTC
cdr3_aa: CASSLGGYYEQYF

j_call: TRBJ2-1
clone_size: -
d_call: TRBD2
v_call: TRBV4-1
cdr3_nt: TGCGCCAGCAGCCAAGTCAGAGCGGGGGGGCGTAATGAGCAGTTCTTC
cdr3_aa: CASSQVRAGGRNEQFF

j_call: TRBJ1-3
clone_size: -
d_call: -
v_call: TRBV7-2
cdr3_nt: TGTGCCTGCAGCTTCCGGACTGGAAACACCATATATTTT
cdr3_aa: CACSFRTGNTIYF